The next 30 T cell receptor beta chains were all read from a single sample in a study of blood T cell repertoires in COVID-19. The assay was immunoSEQ multiplex PCR, and TCRdb's table has in-frame clones only and misses some. The sample lists about 260,000 clones; 80% to 90% were seen once. The material sequenced was peripheral blood. The receptors shown here come from a woman between 50 and 59 years old with acute or convalescent COVID-19.

V and J are TRBV5-1 and TRBJ2-3, with TRBD1 matching over 10 bases. This CDR3 region has 15 residues. Trimming at V came to 0 bases and at J to 4 bases, leaving 2 bases not matched to a gene. CDR1 and CDR2 from the germline V gene are SGHRS and YFSETQ. The CDR3 region is CASSLVGQGADTQYF. The CDR3 nucleotides read TGCGCCAGCAGCTTGGTTGGACAGGGGGCAGATACGCAGTATTTT.

The V and J genes are TRBV6-5 and TRBJ2-3; the match to TRBD1 covers 8 bases. Trimming removed 4 bases from V and 2 bases from J; junction bases left unmatched: 8. Germline V gene data show CDR1 as MNHEY and CDR2 as SVGAGI. The CDR3 has 16 amino acids. The CDR3 here is CASSWAVQGDTDTQYF. CDR3 coding DNA: TGTGCCAGCAGTTGGGCGGTACAGGGGGACACAGATACGCAGTATTTT.

This sequence joins TRBV27 and TRBJ2-2; 8 positions agree with TRBD2. V was pared by 6 bases and J by 6 bases, with 6 bases of the junction left unmatched. In germline, CDR1 is MNHEY, CDR2 SMNVEV (reference sequence). The CDR3 runs 14 residues. The DNA for the CDR3 is TGTGCCAGCAGCGGGACTAGTTTCGCCGGGGAGCTGTTTTTT. Encoded protein: CASSGTSFAGELFF.

The chain recombines TRBV2 with TRBJ1-4; 8 bases fit TRBD1. The junction had 6 bases not matched to a gene; V was cut back by 5 bases and J by 7 bases. In germline, CDR1 is SNHLY, CDR2 FYNNEI. CDR3 length: 14 amino acids. CDR3 in amino acids: CASSSQGGSEKLFF. CDR3 coding DNA: TGTGCCAGCAGTTCACAGGGGGGAAGTGAAAAACTGTTTTTT.

This clone was observed once. This sequence joins TRBV5-4 and TRBJ1-1, with TRBD1 matching 11 bases. V shed 3 bases and J 0 bases; nucleotides not matched to a gene: 4. Germline V gene data show CDR1 as SGHNT and CDR2 as YYREEE (reference sequence). CDR3 length: 16 residues. The CDR3 region is CASSWGTGGMNTEAFF. The CDR3 DNA follows: TGTGCCAGCAGCTGGGGGACAGGGGGTATGAACACTGAAGCTTTCTTT.

The chain combines TRBV12-5 with TRBJ2-5; TRBD2 matches at 8 bases. V shed 3 bases, J shed 5 bases, and the junction held 8 bases outside the gene matches. Germline V gene data show CDR1 as LGHNT and CDR2 as FRNRAP. This CDR3 contains 15 residues. In DNA form, the CDR3 reads TGTGCTAGTGGTTTTGGGGGGACTAGTCTGGAGACCCAGTACTTC. This gives the protein CASGFGGTSLETQYF. Full variable domain (missing parts from reference TRBV12-5 and TRBJ2-5): DARVTQTPRHKVTEMGQEVTMRCQPILGHNTVFWYRQTMMQGLELLAYFRNRAPLDDSGMPKDRFSAEMPDATLATLKIQPSEPRDSAVYFCASGFGGTSLETQYFGPGTRLLVL.

V and J are TRBV5-6 and TRBJ1-1; TRBD1 matches 7 bases. The V segment lost 3 bases and the J segment 7 bases; nucleotides outside the gene matches: 9. Germline CDR1 and CDR2: SGHDT and YYEEEE. The CDR3 spans 14 residues. The CDR3 region is CASSSMTGSGEAFF. As DNA, the CDR3 is TGTGCCAGCAGCTCCATGACAGGGTCTGGTGAAGCTTTCTTT.

The chain combines TRBV6-5 with TRBJ2-7; D perhaps matches TRBD1 (5 bases). Germline V gene sequence: CDR1 MNHEY, CDR2 SVGAGI. With 6 bases removed from V and 3 bases from J, the gap between germline ends came to 15 bases. This CDR3 contains 14 residues. CDR3 region: CASRTAGRSYEQYF. CDR3 sequence (DNA): TGTGCCAGCAGGACAGCCGGCAGGAGCTACGAGCAGTACTTC.

V and J are TRBV30 and TRBJ2-2; D gene unclear. Germline CDR1 reads GTSNPN; CDR2 reads SVGIG (reference sequence). The V and J ends lost 0 bases and 0 bases respectively, with 2 bases between them. CDR3 size: 13 residues. In nucleotides, the CDR3 is TGTGCCTGGAGTGTCACGAACACCGGGGAGCTGTTTTTT. This encodes CAWSVTNTGELFF.

The gene calls are TRBV5-1 and TRBJ2-7; D is perhaps TRBD1 (7 bases). The CDR3 sequence is 15 residues long. Trimming took off 1 base at V and 4 bases at J, with 15 bases between the two ends. CDR1 and CDR2 (germline): SGHRS, YFSETQ. The CDR3 nucleotides are TGCGCCAGCAGCTTGAGTTGGGCGGGACAGTACGAGCAGTACTTC. It is translated as CASSLSWAGQYEQYF.

The chain links TRBV30 to TRBJ1-5; 8 bases are a match to TRBD1. Germline V gives CDR1 GTSNPN, CDR2 SVGIG (reference sequence). With 5 bases clipped from V and 6 bases from J, the junction kept 6 bases outside the gene matches. The CDR3 contains 13 residues. CDR3 sequence (DNA): TGTGCCTGGGAGCACAGGGGGGGTCAGCCCCAGCATTTT. Amino acid sequence: CAWEHRGGQPQHF.

This chain links TRBV24-1 with TRBJ2-2; 7 bases align to TRBD1. J gave up 7 bases and V 10 bases, and 11 bases lay outside the gene matches. CDR3 length: 14 residues. CDR1 and CDR2 (germline): KGHDR, SFDVKD. The CDR3 is CATLSDRDGGELFF. In DNA, the CDR3 is TGTGCCACTCTTTCAGACAGGGATGGCGGGGAGCTGTTTTTT.

The chain has TRBV7-2 and TRBJ2-1, with 7 nucleotides matching TRBD1. Germline CDR1 SGHTA, CDR2 FQGNSA. V lost 6 bases and J lost 2; bases outside the gene matches: 4. This CDR3 has 14 residues. Here the CDR3 DNA reads TGTGCCAGCAGTCACGGGACAGCCTACAATGAGCAGTTCTTC. This encodes CASSHGTAYNEQFF.

This clone was found many times. The chain links TRBV3-1 (or the pseudogene TRBV3-2) to TRBJ2-3; 9 bases are shared with TRBD1. V gave up 3 bases and J gave up 2 bases; unmatched junction bases: 6. The germline V gene encodes CDR1 LGHDT and CDR2 YNNKEL (reference sequence). The CDR3 extends over 16 amino acids. This chain's CDR3 is CASSQWDRVITDTQYF. Written as DNA, the CDR3 is TGTGCCAGCAGCCAGTGGGACAGGGTTATCACAGATACGCAGTATTTT.

V is TRBV5-1 and J is TRBJ1-2, with 8 bases that match TRBD1. Trimming took 4 bases from V and 4 from J; bases not matched to a gene: 9. This CDR3 comprises 15 residues. Germline-derived CDR1 and CDR2 are SGHRS and YFSETQ. This chain's CDR3 is CASSPGQAASYGYTF. The CDR3 coding sequence is TGCGCCAGCAGCCCGGGACAGGCCGCTTCCTATGGCTACACCTTC.

Turning to this clone: The junction departs from the called germline gene at one end, perhaps through a read error. This chain uses TRBV7-7 with TRBJ1-1, with 7 bases identical to TRBD1. The length of the CDR3 is 14 residues. Germline assignment: CDR1 SSHAT and CDR2 FNYEAQ (reference sequence). This chain's CDR3 is CASSPTGVSTEAFF. DNA of the CDR3: TGTGCTAGCAGCCCTACAGGGGTAAGCACTGAAGCTTTCTTT.

This chain links TRBV7-9 with TRBJ2-7; TRBD1 agrees at 8 bases. The V segment lost 3 bases and the J segment 5 bases; nucleotides outside the gene matches: 6. The CDR3 is 14 amino acids. Germline V gene sequence: CDR1 SEHNR, CDR2 FQNEAQ (reference sequence). CDR3 protein: CASSFYLGQDEQYF. For the CDR3, the DNA is TGTGCCAGCAGCTTCTACTTGGGACAGGACGAGCAGTACTTC.

The rearrangement links TRBV19 to TRBJ2-3; possible D gene TRBD1, 5 bases. The V gene lost 5 bases and the J gene lost 2 bases, with 11 bases spanning the gap. The CDR3 contains 14 residues. CDR1 is LNHDA and CDR2 is SQIVND in the germline V gene (reference sequence). The CDR3 region has the DNA TGTGCCAGTAGTCTGGGGCCTCCCACAGATACGCAGTATTTT. This sequence encodes CASSLGPPTDTQYF. Drawing the rest from reference TRBV19 and TRBJ2-3, the complete variable domain is DGGITQSPKYLFRKEGQNVTLSCEQNLNHDAMYWYRQDPGQGLRLIYYSQIVNDFQKGDIAEGYSVSREKKESFPLTVTSAQKNPTAFYLCASSLGPPTDTQYFGPGTRLTVL.

The chain joins TRBV7-2 to TRBJ1-2; 8 bases are shared with TRBD1. CDR1 is SGHTA and CDR2 is FQGNSA in the germline V gene. The CDR3 length is 17 residues. V shed 6 bases and J 2 bases; nucleotides not matched to a gene: 14. The CDR3 region is CASSLGLTGALNYGYTF. CDR3 nucleotide sequence: TGTGCCAGCAGTTTGGGCCTGACAGGGGCCTTAAACTATGGCTACACCTTC.

The V gene is TRBV5-1, the J gene TRBJ2-2, with 8 bases lining up with TRBD2. Germline values: CDR1 SGHRS, CDR2 YFSETQ. The V segment lost 5 bases and the J segment 1 base; nucleotides outside the gene matches: 16. The CDR3 runs to 19 residues. DNA for the CDR3: TGCGCCAGCAGGAGATCAGGAGGTGGCGGGAGGTTGAACACCGGGGAGCTGTTTTTT. Translated, it gives CASRRSGGGGRLNTGELFF.

This rearrangement joins TRBV28 to TRBJ2-2; 9 bases are a match to TRBD1. Germline CDR1 and CDR2: MDHEN and SYDVKM. This CDR3 region has 15 residues. V shed 6 bases, J shed 5 bases, and the junction held 7 bases outside the gene matches. CDR3 region: CASRAQGAGTGELFF. The CDR3 DNA reads as TGTGCCAGCAGGGCACAGGGGGCGGGGACCGGGGAGCTGTTTTTT.

The J gene is TRBJ1-5, the V gene TRBV19; 8 bases align to TRBD1. Germline CDR1 LNHDA, CDR2 SQIVND (reference sequence). V shed 7 bases, J shed 3 bases, and the junction held 8 bases outside the gene matches. CDR3 length equals 15 residues. The DNA for the CDR3 is TGTGCCAGTACCACAGGGGGGCAGTACAATCAGCCCCAGCATTTT. This encodes CASTTGGQYNQPQHF.

The CDR3 nucleotides read TGTGCCAGCAGCCAAGTCCTGAGCTCTGGGGCCAACGTCCTGACTTTC. Translating gives CASSQVLSSGANVLTF. This chain uses TRBV14 with TRBJ2-6; the D is unclear. Between the trimmed V and J ends, which lost 1 base and 0 bases, there was a span of 7 bases. The CDR3 spans 16 residues. Germline assignment: CDR1 SGHDN and CDR2 FVKESK. Supplemented by reference TRBV14 and TRBJ2-6, the full variable domain reads EAGVTQFPSHSVIEKGQTVTLRCDPISGHDNLYWYRRVMGKEIKFLLHFVKESKQDESGMPNNRFLAERTGGTYSTLKVQPAELEDSGVYFCASSQVLSSGANVLTFGAGSRLTVL.

In its sample, this clone was seen once. The rearrangement joins TRBV19 to TRBJ1-5, with TRBD1 matching 8 bases. CDR1 is LNHDA, CDR2 SQIVND, per germline (reference sequence). Unmatched junction bases numbered 5, after V lost 3 bases and J lost 4 bases. CDR3 length: 15 residues. The CDR3 spells CASSIRGTGNQPQHF. CDR3 DNA sequence: TGTGCCAGTAGTATTCGAGGGACAGGTAATCAGCCCCAGCATTTT.

This chain joins TRBV5-3 and TRBJ2-7; D is uncertain. TRBV5-3 is assigned to the ORF class and has an uncertain function. The germline V and J ends were trimmed by 1 base and 4 bases, with 9 bases remaining between them. The CDR3 has 13 amino acids. The CDR3 sequence is CARSLTSLYEQYF. As DNA, the CDR3 is TGTGCCAGAAGCTTGACAAGTCTTTACGAGCAGTACTTC.

J is TRBJ2-5 and V is TRBV28; the D is unclear. Germline V gene lookup returns CDR1 MDHEN and CDR2 SYDVKM. The CDR3 sequence is 12 residues long. The V end lost 4 bases, the J end lost 5 bases, and 8 bases lay between the germline ends. The CDR3 loop reads CASSSYSETQYF. The CDR3 DNA sequence: TGTGCCAGCAGTTCTTATTCGGAGACCCAGTACTTC.

This clone was recorded once. The CDR3, as DNA: TGCGCCAGCAGCAAAGGACAGGCAACTAATGAAAAACTGTTTTTT. It specifies CASSKGQATNEKLFF. The rearrangement joins TRBV5-1 to TRBJ1-4, with 7 nucleotides matching TRBD1. The CDR3 runs to 15 residues. Germline trimming cut 4 bases from V and 0 bases from J; bases unmatched to any gene: 3. CDR1 and CDR2 from the germline V gene are SGHRS and YFSETQ.

The rearrangement links TRBV6-1 to TRBJ1-4; 9 bases match TRBD1. Germline V gives CDR1 MNHNS, CDR2 SASEGT. This CDR3 spans 15 amino acids. J lost 6 bases, V lost 2 bases, and 4 bases had no gene match. In nucleotides, the CDR3 is TGTGCCAGCAGTGAATCGAGACAGGGGGATGAAAAACTGTTTTTT. Amino acid sequence: CASSESRQGDEKLFF.

The chain recombines TRBV28 with TRBJ1-5; a weak D match, TRBD1 (5 bases). Germline V gene sequence: CDR1 MDHEN, CDR2 SYDVKM. CDR3 size: 17 residues. Trimming took off 1 base at V and 7 bases at J, with 20 bases between the two ends. CDR3 sequence (DNA): TGTGCCAGCAGTTTATACTCCCAGGCAGGGTTACGACAGCCCCAGCATTTT. As protein: CASSLYSQAGLRQPQHF.

The rearrangement joins TRBV29-1 to TRBJ2-1; 11 bases align to TRBD2. Germline V lookup: CDR1 SQVTM, CDR2 ANQGSEA. The J segment lost 4 bases and the V segment lost 7 bases, leaving 9 bases of the junction unmatched. The CDR3 consists of 15 residues. The CDR3 DNA reads TGCAGCGCCTCACTGGGACTAGCGGATTACAATGAGCAGTTCTTC. It encodes CSASLGLADYNEQFF.